The 10 T cell receptor beta chains in this list originate from one sample, sequenced in a study of PD-L1 blockade in urothelial cancer. Sample time point: pretreatment peripheral blood. The repertoire was sequenced with immunoSEQ multiplex PCR; TCRdb's copy has only in-frame clones and lacks some. The table includes more than 45,000 clones, roughly four fifths detected once. Material: PBMCs, obtained around atezolizumab (anti-PD-L1) treatment. The origin of the receptors is a man aged 45-60 years with urothelial cancer.

The J gene is TRBJ2-2, the V gene TRBV9; no clear D. The germline gives CDR1 SGDLS, CDR2 YYNGEE. The V end was cut by 0 bases, the J end by 0 bases, with 6 bases between. The CDR3 has 15 residues. CDR3 amino acids: CASSVAQANTGELFF. Written as DNA, the CDR3 is TGTGCCAGCAGCGTAGCCCAGGCGAACACCGGGGAGCTGTTTTTT.

This chain connects TRBV7-9 to TRBJ1-5, with 11 bases that match TRBD1. Germline lookup yields CDR1 SEHNR and CDR2 FQNEAQ (reference sequence). This CDR3 contains 16 residues. V lost 5 bases, J lost 4 bases, and 7 bases stayed unmatched. In nucleotides, the CDR3 is TGTGCCAGCAGCAGACCCCGGGACAGGGGGAATCAGCCCCAGCATTTT. Its translation: CASSRPRDRGNQPQHF.

The gene calls are TRBV18 and TRBJ1-5; D gene uncertain. The germline gives CDR1 KGHSH, CDR2 LQKENI. The CDR3 has 14 amino acids. V lost 6 bases and J 3 bases, leaving 12 bases between the germline ends. CDR3: CASSSGSVNQPQHF. CDR3 in DNA: TGTGCCAGCTCGTCGGGGTCGGTCAATCAGCCCCAGCATTTT.

On this clone: One end of the junction varies from germline; a read error may be responsible. The chain carries TRBV7-7 and TRBJ2-5, with TRBD2 matching 9 bases. Per germline, CDR1 SSHAT and CDR2 FNYEAQ (reference sequence). The CDR3 is 14 residues long. Here the CDR3 DNA reads TGTGCTAGCAGCTCTAGCGGGGCGAAAGAGACCCAGTACTTC. Its protein is CASSSSGAKETQYF.

This sequence joins TRBV5-1 and TRBJ2-1, with TRBD2 matching over 9 bases. This CDR3 has 15 residues. Germline CDR1 is SGHRS and CDR2 is YFSETQ. Losses at the gene ends were 3 bases for V and 7 bases for J; bases not matched to a gene: 8. The CDR3 DNA reads TGCGCCAGCAGCTCCCTAGCGGGAAAGTCTAATGAGCAGTTCTTC. Translation: CASSSLAGKSNEQFF.

This sequence joins TRBV5-1 and TRBJ1-4; TRBD1 matches at 7 bases. The CDR3 covers 13 residues. From germline, CDR1 is SGHRS and CDR2 YFSETQ. V shed 7 bases, J shed 4 bases, and the junction held 4 bases outside the gene matches. The DNA of the CDR3 is TGCGCCAGCGCTGACAGGGTTAATGAAAAACTGTTTTTT. Translation gives CASADRVNEKLFF.

V is TRBV5-1 and J is TRBJ2-5; the match to TRBD2 covers 11 bases. V shed 5 bases, J shed 5 bases, and the junction held 8 bases outside the gene matches. In germline, CDR1 is SGHRS, CDR2 YFSETQ. This CDR3 contains 15 residues. DNA for the CDR3: TGCGCCAGCAGGGGACTAGCGGAAAATAGGGAGACCCAGTACTTC. Its translation is CASRGLAENRETQYF. Complete variable domain (other parts from reference TRBV5-1 and TRBJ2-5): KAGVTQTPRYLIKTRGQQVTLSCSPISGHRSVSWYQQTPGQGLQFLFEYFSETQRNKGNFPGRFSGRQFSNSRSEMNVSTLELGDSALYLCASRGLAENRETQYFGPGTRLLVL.

The rearrangement uses TRBV7-8 and TRBJ1-2; D gene uncertain. V lost 5 bases and J 5 bases, leaving 12 bases between the germline ends. This CDR3 region has 13 residues. Germline V gene lookup returns CDR1 SGHVS and CDR2 FQNEAQ. DNA of the CDR3: TGTGCCAGCAGCCCTGACATCCGGTATGGCTACACCTTC. Translated, it gives CASSPDIRYGYTF.

This clone was seen just once. The chain recombines TRBV9 with TRBJ2-2; D possibly corresponds to TRBD2 (7 bases). The CDR3 length is 17 residues. Per germline, CDR1 SGDLS and CDR2 YYNGEE. V was trimmed by 6 bases and J by 4 bases, leaving 22 bases between them. This chain's CDR3 is CASTLSGGAVGTGELFF. CDR3 nucleotide sequence: TGTGCCAGCACCCTATCGGGGGGCGCAGTCGGCACCGGGGAGCTGTTTTTT. Full variable domain (missing parts from reference TRBV9 and TRBJ2-2): DSGVTQTPKHLITATGQRVTLRCSPRSGDLSVYWYQQSLDQGLQFLIQYYNGEERAKGNILERFSAQQFPDLHSELNLSSLELGDSALYFCASTLSGGAVGTGELFFGEGSRLTVL.

The J gene is TRBJ1-5, the V gene TRBV2; D might be TRBD1 (6 bases). CDR3 size: 20 residues. The V gene's germline CDR1 is SNHLY and CDR2 FYNNEI. V lost 5 bases and J lost 0, with 26 bases in between. CDR3 nucleotides: TGTGCCAGCAGTCTGGACAGACCGAGGCGTAGCGGGCATAGCAATCAGCCCCAGCATTTT. Its protein is CASSLDRPRRSGHSNQPQHF.